The next 22 T cell receptor beta chains were all read from a single sample in a study of low-dose radiotherapy and immunotherapy resistance in tumors. First-strand cDNA relied on TRAV- and TRBV-specific primers spanning alpha and beta chains. TCR amplification ran approximately 22 PCR cycles using constant-region and V-primer adapter primers. From the reads, TCRdb called clonotypes with MiXCR, one entry per CDR3 protein. Of approximately 84,000 distinct CDR3 sequences detected, about a sixth appear once; the ten largest clones hold 2.5% to 3%. Time point specified: before trial treatment. The sequencing here drew on PBMCs, taken before treatment. These receptors all come from a male donor with prostate cancer.

This clonotype has a handful of counts. The gene calls are TRBV7-6 and TRBJ2-3; 9 bases agree with TRBD1. With V trimmed by 0 bases and J by 6 bases, 1 base remained unmatched. This CDR3 is 14 amino acids long. Germline CDR1 reads SGHVS; CDR2 reads FNYEAQ. CDR3 loop: CASSLAGQGDTQYF. DNA of the CDR3: TGTGCCAGCAGCTTAGCGGGACAGGGCGATACGCAGTATTTT. Together with reference TRBV7-6 and TRBJ2-3, the CDR3 gives the full variable domain: GAGVSQSPRYKVTKRGQDVALRCDPISGHVSLYWYRQALGQGPEFLTYFNYEAQQDKSGLPNDRFSAERPEGSISTLTIQRTEQRDSAMYRCASSLAGQGDTQYFGPGTRLTVL.

This clonotype was detected ten times or more. The CDR3 DNA follows: TGTGCCAGTAGTTCAAGGGGATGGTATCCGGATCACAATGAGCAGTTCTTC. Translated: CASSSRGWYPDHNEQFF. The chain uses TRBV19 and TRBJ2-1; weak D call: TRBD1 (5 bases). The V gene's germline CDR1 is LNHDA and CDR2 SQIVND (reference sequence). This CDR3 comprises 17 residues. V was clipped by 5 bases and J by 5 bases, with 22 bases between them.

Note on this clonotype: This likely came from a read error, as a far larger clone is one base away. This chain uses TRBV11-2 with TRBJ2-6; D is undetermined. CDR1 SGHAT and CDR2 FQNNGV come from the germline V gene. The germline V and J ends were trimmed by 6 bases and 2 bases, with 8 bases remaining between them. CDR3 size: 14 residues. CDR3 bases: TGTGCCAGCAGAGAGTCGGCTGGGGCCAACGTCCTGACTTTC. This codes for CASRESAGANVLTF. The whole variable domain, remainder taken from reference TRBV11-2 and TRBJ2-6, is EAGVAQSPRYKIIEKRQSVAFWCNPISGHATLYWYQQILGQGPKLLIQFQNNGVVDDSQLPKDRFSAERLKGVDSTLKIQPAKLEDSAVYLCASRESAGANVLTFGAGSRLTVL.

This clonotype was counted ten times or more. The chain couples TRBV19 to TRBJ1-5, with D maybe TRBD1 (6 bases). This CDR3 is 15 amino acids long. The germline V gene encodes CDR1 LNHDA and CDR2 SQIVND (reference sequence). V dropped 3 bases and J dropped 0 bases, with 9 bases sitting between them. DNA for the CDR3: TGTGCCAGTAGTATGGGGGCATATAGCAATCAGCCCCAGCATTTT. Translation: CASSMGAYSNQPQHF. The full variable domain, completed using reference TRBV19 and TRBJ1-5, is DGGITQSPKYLFRKEGQNVTLSCEQNLNHDAMYWYRQDPGQGLRLIYYSQIVNDFQKGDIAEGYSVSREKKESFPLTVTSAQKNPTAFYLCASSMGAYSNQPQHFGDGTRLSIL.

With respect to this clonotype: It may be a read error: a sequence one base away is much more abundant. The V and J genes are TRBV19 and TRBJ2-3; 8 nucleotides line up with TRBD2. In germline, CDR1 is LNHDA, CDR2 SQIVND (reference sequence). The CDR3 spans 13 residues. This CDR3 reads CDSSKAGVDTQYF. In DNA, the CDR3 is TGTGACAGTAGTAAAGCGGGGGTAGATACGCAGTATTTT. Combining the CDR3 with reference TRBV19 and TRBJ2-3 gives the whole variable domain DGGITQSPKYLFRKEGQNVTLSCEQNLNHDAMYWYRQDPGQGLRLIYYSQIVNDFQKGDIAEGYSVSREKKESFPLTVTSAQKNPTAFYLCDSSKAGVDTQYFGPGTRLTVL.

This clonotype was seen at least ten times. The CDR3 loop reads CSVDLGRYGYTF. DNA for the CDR3: TGCAGCGTTGACCTGGGGCGCTATGGCTACACCTTC. The rearrangement joins TRBV29-1 to TRBJ1-2, with D possibly being TRBD1 (5 bases). The V end was cut by 3 bases, the J end by 4 bases, with 9 bases between. Germline values: CDR1 SQVTM, CDR2 ANQGSEA. CDR3 length: 12 amino acids.

This clonotype was counted many times. This chain connects TRBV20-1 to TRBJ2-4; weak D call: TRBD2 (5 bases). The CDR3 length is 13 residues. Germline CDR1 and CDR2: DFQATT and SNEGSKA (reference sequence). V was shortened by 6 bases and J by 2 bases, with 11 bases between the two germline ends. CDR3 sequence: CSAKTNSKNIQYF. Written as DNA, the CDR3 is TGCAGTGCCAAGACTAACTCCAAAAACATTCAGTACTTC.

This clonotype has a count of ten or more. The gene calls are TRBV5-4 and TRBJ2-5, with D perhaps matching TRBD1 (6 bases). Germline V gene lookup returns CDR1 SGHNT and CDR2 YYREEE (reference sequence). This CDR3 spans 13 amino acids. V shed 4 bases and J shed 2 bases, with 9 bases lying between them. The chain's CDR3 is CASSPTGQETQYF. The CDR3 bases are TGTGCCAGCAGCCCGACAGGACAAGAGACCCAGTACTTC.

This clonotype appeared many times. This rearrangement joins TRBV5-1 to TRBJ2-3; 9 bases match TRBD1. V lost 5 bases and J lost 1; bases outside the gene matches: 8. The V gene's germline CDR1 is SGHRS and CDR2 YFSETQ. This CDR3 spans 16 amino acids. As DNA, the CDR3 is TGCGCCAGCAGTCAGACAGGGGGTCGAGGCACAGATACGCAGTATTTT. This translates into CASSQTGGRGTDTQYF.

This chain connects TRBV5-5 to TRBJ2-7; possible D gene TRBD2, 5 bases. Trimming cost V 3 bases and J 4 bases, with 17 bases left between them. Germline lookup yields CDR1 SGHKS and CDR2 YYEKEE (reference sequence). This CDR3 region has 15 residues. This CDR3 is CASSSLGEGSYEQYF. The CDR3 bases are TGTGCCAGCAGCTCCCTGGGAGAGGGCTCATACGAGCAGTACTTC. The whole variable domain, filled in from reference TRBV5-5 and TRBJ2-7, reads DAGVTQSPTHLIKTRGQQVTLRCSPISGHKSVSWYQQVLGQGPQFIFQYYEKEERGRGNFPDRFSARQFPNYSSELNVNALLLGDSALYLCASSSLGEGSYEQYFGPGTRLTVT.

This clonotype occurred many times. The rearrangement joins TRBV23-1 to TRBJ2-1, with 7 bases that match TRBD1. TRBV23-1 is reported as an ORF; its role is uncertain. V trimming: 6 bases; J trimming: 7 bases; junction bases outside the gene matches: 9. This CDR3 is 14 amino acids long. The CDR3 DNA reads TGCGCCAGCAGACCCCTGGGACAGAAGAATGAGCAGTTCTTC. It encodes CASRPLGQKNEQFF.

This clonotype occurred many times. The chain recombines TRBV10-3 with TRBJ2-3; TRBD1 is a possible D gene (6 bases). This CDR3 contains 15 residues. Germline CDR1 is ENHRY and CDR2 is SYGVKD. Trimming stripped 6 bases from V and 0 bases from J, with 13 bases between. In DNA form, the CDR3 reads TGTGCCATCAGAAATGGGACATCTAGCACAGATACGCAGTATTTT. It is translated as CAIRNGTSSTDTQYF.

This clonotype was detected once. The CDR3 DNA reads as TGTGCCACCAGTGATGGGACTAGCGGGGGCTGGGATACGCAGTATTTT. Its translation: CATSDGTSGGWDTQYF. V usage is TRBV24-1 and J usage is TRBJ2-3; TRBD2 matches at 14 bases. The V and J ends lost 3 bases and 6 bases, in that order; junction bases with no gene match: 4. Germline V gives CDR1 KGHDR, CDR2 SFDVKD. This CDR3 is 16 amino acids long.

With regard to this clonotype: Just one base apart from a much larger clone, this may be a read error. The CDR3 carries no conserved terminal phenylalanine or tryptophan, so it likely arises from a read error. It is unclear where the CDR3 begins or ends on the DNA, so no DNA is shown, and the CDR3 is as TCRdb lists it. The V gene is TRBV21-1, the J gene TRBJ2-7; the D call TRBD1 from the table was never checked on the DNA. TRBV21-1 is reported as a pseudogene. From its first to its last residue, the CDR3 has 15 amino acids. The CDR3 loop is CASSHRDREDYEQYS.

This clonotype was seen many times. The CDR3 protein is CASTLGDPGRDPLGYTF. As DNA, the CDR3 is TGTGCCAGCACCCTAGGGGATCCGGGACGGGACCCTTTAGGCTACACCTTC. The rearrangement joins TRBV13 to TRBJ1-2, with D perhaps matching TRBD1 (5 bases). The germline V and J ends were trimmed by 7 bases and 8 bases, with 29 bases remaining between them. This CDR3 contains 17 residues. Looked up from germline, CDR1 is PRHDT and CDR2 is FYEKMQ (reference sequence).

Turning to this clonotype: A far larger clone is off by one base, so a read error is likely. This chain links TRBV7-4 with TRBJ2-1; TRBD2 matches 7 bases. The CDR3 has 13 residues. Germline lookup yields CDR1 SGHVT and CDR2 SQSDAQ. The CDR3 loop is CAGLGSGESEQLF. In DNA form, the CDR3 reads TGTGCCGGCCTGGGAAGCGGGGAGAGTGAGCAGCTCTTC.

This clonotype was counted ten times or more. The chain joins TRBV11-2 to TRBJ2-2, with 7 bases matching TRBD2. Germline V gene lookup returns CDR1 SGHAT and CDR2 FQNNGV. This CDR3 has 15 residues. J was trimmed by 0 bases and V by 5 bases; bases with no gene match: 3. The CDR3 DNA sequence: TGTGCCAGCAGCGGTCTAGCGGCGAACACCGGGGAGCTGTTTTTT. It encodes CASSGLAANTGELFF.

This clonotype was counted ten times or more. V usage is TRBV30 and J usage is TRBJ1-4, with D uncertain. The V end was cut by 2 bases, the J end by 5 bases, with 9 bases between. The CDR3 is 13 residues long. Looked up from germline, CDR1 is GTSNPN and CDR2 is SVGIG (reference sequence). The CDR3 here is CAWSSGLNEKLFF. For the CDR3, the DNA is TGTGCCTGGAGTAGTGGATTAAATGAAAAACTGTTTTTT.

This clonotype was detected ten times or more. The rearrangement uses TRBV5-6 and TRBJ2-1; D not certain. Trimming removed 4 bases from V and 0 bases from J, with 11 bases in between. The CDR3 consists of 15 residues. From germline, CDR1 is SGHDT and CDR2 YYEEEE. The chain's CDR3 is CASSQQFPSYNEQFF. The CDR3 bases are TGTGCCAGCAGCCAACAGTTTCCCTCCTACAATGAGCAGTTCTTC.

This clonotype occurred many times. The gene calls are TRBV10-3 and TRBJ1-1, with D maybe TRBD1 (5 bases). The germline V and J ends were trimmed by 6 bases and 3 bases, with 14 bases remaining between them. The germline gives CDR1 ENHRY, CDR2 SYGVKD. The CDR3 consists of 14 residues. The DNA of the CDR3 is TGTGCCATCAGCAACTCGGGGGGGGACACTGAAGCTTTCTTT. Its translation: CAISNSGGDTEAFF.

The sample holds many counts of this clonotype. This rearrangement joins TRBV20-1 to TRBJ2-5, with TRBD2 identical over 8 bases. This CDR3 region has 14 residues. In germline, CDR1 is DFQATT, CDR2 SNEGSKA (reference sequence). The CDR3 loop reads CSPPGTRGEETQYF. The CDR3 nucleotides read TGCAGCCCGCCCGGGACTAGGGGAGAAGAGACCCAGTACTTC.

This clonotype was seen many times. The rearrangement links TRBV20-1 to TRBJ2-5; D unresolved. Trimming removed 0 bases from V and 3 bases from J, with 14 bases in between. The CDR3 covers 15 residues. The germline gives CDR1 DFQATT, CDR2 SNEGSKA (reference sequence). The CDR3 DNA sequence: TGCAGTGCTAGAGATACGCGCGGAATCGAAGAGACCCAGTACTTC. Amino acids: CSARDTRGIEETQYF.